These T cell receptor beta chains were read from a single sample in a study of shared T cell receptors in the human thymus. TCRdb's table, derived via immunoSEQ multiplex PCR, lists solely in-frame clones and lacks some. The sample yields approximately 730,000 clones, approximately 83% seen once. The same data also contributed to another study, on human thymus T cells.

The material sequenced was thymocytes. The receptors shown here come from a girl under three years old with a congenital heart defect. The conserved cysteine and the conserved F or W are not part of the CDR3 here. D genes are given only for firm matches.

v_gene,len,j_gene,d_gene,CDR3aa
TRBV19,21,TRBJ1-5,.,ASSIKQPEGRKGAQYSNQPQH
TRBV5-1,13,TRBJ2-1,TRBD2,ASSIPLAGGLEQF
TRBV2,14,TRBJ1-1,.,ASRDIPGQWNTEAF
TRBV27,13,TRBJ2-5,.,ASSSPDRRQETQY
TRBV4-2,10,TRBJ1-5,.,ASSHRNQPQH
TRBV7-8,14,TRBJ1-4,TRBD1,ASSLAFGQGGEKLF
TRBV6-5,14,TRBJ1-1,.,ASSYSIRDWNTEAF
TRBV6-1,15,TRBJ2-5,TRBD1,ASSEVPTGGSKETQY
TRBV7-2,10,TRBJ1-1,TRBD1,ASSPLGGEAF
TRBV4-1,17,TRBJ1-2,.,ASSQGNLSWGPTNYGYT
TRBV29-1,14,TRBJ2-3,TRBD2,SVVAGGPRVTDTQY
TRBV14,13,TRBJ1-2,.,ASSQGALTVAGYT
TRBV10-2,14,TRBJ2-7,TRBD2,ASSSGAAGFSYEQY
TRBV12-5,13,TRBJ2-7,.,ASGSMGHRANEQY
TRBV9,16,TRBJ2-6,TRBD2,ASSSGLAGGRGANVLT
TRBV11-2,13,TRBJ1-1,.,ASSSIRDKNTEAF
TRBV6-1,17,TRBJ1-3,TRBD1,ASSEGNCSDRGPGNTIY
TRBV6-4,14,TRBJ2-3,TRBD2,ASSDSVAGGLDTQY